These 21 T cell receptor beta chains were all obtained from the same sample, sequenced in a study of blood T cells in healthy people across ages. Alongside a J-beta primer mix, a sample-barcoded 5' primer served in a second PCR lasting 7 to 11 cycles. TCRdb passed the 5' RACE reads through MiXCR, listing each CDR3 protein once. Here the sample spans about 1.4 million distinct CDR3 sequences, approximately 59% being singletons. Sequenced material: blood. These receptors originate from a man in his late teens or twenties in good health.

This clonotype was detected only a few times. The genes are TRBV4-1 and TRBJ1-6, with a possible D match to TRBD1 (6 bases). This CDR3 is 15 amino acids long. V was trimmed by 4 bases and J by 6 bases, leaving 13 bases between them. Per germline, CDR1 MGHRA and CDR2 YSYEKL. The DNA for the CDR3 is TGCGCCAGCAGCCTATACCGGGACACTAATTCACCCCTCCACTTT. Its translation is CASSLYRDTNSPLHF.

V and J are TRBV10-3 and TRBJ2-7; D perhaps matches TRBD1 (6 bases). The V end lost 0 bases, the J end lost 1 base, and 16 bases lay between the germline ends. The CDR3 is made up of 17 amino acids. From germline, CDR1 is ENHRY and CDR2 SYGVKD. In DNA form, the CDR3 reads TGTGCCATCAGTGAGTCTCCCCCGGACAGTAGTTCCTACGAGCAGTACTTC. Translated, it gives CAISESPPDSSSYEQYF.

CDR3 sequence reads: CASSSLEGADQETQYF. CDR3 nucleotides: TGTGCCAGCAGCTCCCTGGAGGGGGCCGACCAAGAGACCCAGTACTTC. The rearrangement uses TRBV5-6 and TRBJ2-4; tentatively, D is TRBD1 (7 bases). The assigned J gene may be wrong: the sequence end matches TRBJ2-5 better. The CDR3 has 16 residues. Germline-derived CDR1 and CDR2 are SGHDT and YYEEEE.

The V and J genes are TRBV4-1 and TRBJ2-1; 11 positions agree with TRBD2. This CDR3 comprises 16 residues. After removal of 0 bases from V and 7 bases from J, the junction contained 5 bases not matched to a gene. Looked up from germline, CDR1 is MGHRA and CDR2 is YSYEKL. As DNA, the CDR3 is TGCGCCAGCAGCCAAGACTTAACTAGCGGGGGTAATGAGCAGTTCTTC. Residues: CASSQDLTSGGNEQFF.

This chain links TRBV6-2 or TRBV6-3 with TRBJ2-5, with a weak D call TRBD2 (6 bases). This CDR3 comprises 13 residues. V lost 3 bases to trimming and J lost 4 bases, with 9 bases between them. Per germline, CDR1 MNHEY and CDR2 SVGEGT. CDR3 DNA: TGTGCCAGCAGTTATCAGCGGGTAGAGACCCAGTACTTC. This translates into CASSYQRVETQYF.

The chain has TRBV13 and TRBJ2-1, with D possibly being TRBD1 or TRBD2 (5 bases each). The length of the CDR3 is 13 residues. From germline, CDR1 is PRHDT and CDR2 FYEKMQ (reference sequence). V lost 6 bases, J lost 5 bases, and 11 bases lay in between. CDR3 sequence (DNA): TGTGCCAGCAGGGGGACCAAGAACAATGAGCAGTTCTTC. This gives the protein CASRGTKNNEQFF. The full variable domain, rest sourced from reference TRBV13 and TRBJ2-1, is AAGVIQSPRHLIKEKRETATLKCYPIPRHDTVYWYQQGPGQDPQFLISFYEKMQSDKGSIPDRFSAQQFSDYHSELNMSSLELGDSALYFCASRGTKNNEQFFGPGTRLTVL.

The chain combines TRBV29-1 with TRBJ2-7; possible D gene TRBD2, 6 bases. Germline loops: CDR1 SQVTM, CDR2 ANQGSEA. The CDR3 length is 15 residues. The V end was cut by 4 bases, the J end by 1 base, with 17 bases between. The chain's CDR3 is CSVGYVGRVSYEQYF. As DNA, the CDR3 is TGCAGCGTTGGATATGTCGGGAGAGTTTCCTACGAGCAGTACTTC.

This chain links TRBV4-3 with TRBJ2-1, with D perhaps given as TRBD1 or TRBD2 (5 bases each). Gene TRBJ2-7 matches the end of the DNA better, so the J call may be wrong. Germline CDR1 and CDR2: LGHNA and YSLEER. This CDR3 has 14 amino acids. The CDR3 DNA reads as TGCGCCAGCAGCCAATCGGGACCTGCAGGGGAGCAGTACTTC. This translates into CASSQSGPAGEQYF.

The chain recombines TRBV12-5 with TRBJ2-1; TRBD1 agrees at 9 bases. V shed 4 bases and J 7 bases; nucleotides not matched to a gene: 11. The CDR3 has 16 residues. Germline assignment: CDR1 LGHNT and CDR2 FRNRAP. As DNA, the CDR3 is TGTGCTAGTGGTTCTTTAACAGGGGGCTTGGCAAATGAGCAGTTCTTC. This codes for CASGSLTGGLANEQFF.

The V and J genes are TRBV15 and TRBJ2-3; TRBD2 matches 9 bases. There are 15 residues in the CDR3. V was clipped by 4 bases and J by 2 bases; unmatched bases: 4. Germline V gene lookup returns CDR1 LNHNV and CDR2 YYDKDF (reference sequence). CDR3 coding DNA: TGTGCCACCAGCAAGGCTAGCGGGGACACAGATACGCAGTATTTT. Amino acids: CATSKASGDTDTQYF.

CDR3 nucleotides: TGTGCCAGCTCACCACCGGGAAGGGGGTTCTACGAGCAGTACTTC. Its translation: CASSPPGRGFYEQYF. The chain joins TRBV18 to TRBJ2-7, with D perhaps matching TRBD1 (6 bases). From germline, CDR1 is KGHSH and CDR2 LQKENI. Deletions cut 0 bases from V and 3 bases from J, with 12 bases between. The CDR3 spans 15 residues.

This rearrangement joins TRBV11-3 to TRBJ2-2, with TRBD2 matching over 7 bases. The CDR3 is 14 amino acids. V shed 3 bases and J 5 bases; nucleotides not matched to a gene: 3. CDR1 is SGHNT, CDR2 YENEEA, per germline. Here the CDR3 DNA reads TGTGCCAGCAGCTTCGACGGGGGGACCGGGGAGCTGTTTTTT. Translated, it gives CASSFDGGTGELFF.

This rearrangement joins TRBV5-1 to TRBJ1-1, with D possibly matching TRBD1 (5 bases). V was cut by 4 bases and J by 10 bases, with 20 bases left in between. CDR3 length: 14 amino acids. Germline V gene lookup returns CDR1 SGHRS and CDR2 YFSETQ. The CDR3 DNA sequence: TGCGCCAGCAGCCCAGAGACGGACGCTGGGGGAGCTTTCTTT. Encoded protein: CASSPETDAGGAFF.

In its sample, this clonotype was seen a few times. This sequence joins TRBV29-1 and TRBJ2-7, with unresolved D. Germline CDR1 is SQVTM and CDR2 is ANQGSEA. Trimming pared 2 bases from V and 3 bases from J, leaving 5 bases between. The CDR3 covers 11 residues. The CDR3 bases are TGCAGCGTTGAAACAAACTACGAGCAGTACTTC. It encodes CSVETNYEQYF.

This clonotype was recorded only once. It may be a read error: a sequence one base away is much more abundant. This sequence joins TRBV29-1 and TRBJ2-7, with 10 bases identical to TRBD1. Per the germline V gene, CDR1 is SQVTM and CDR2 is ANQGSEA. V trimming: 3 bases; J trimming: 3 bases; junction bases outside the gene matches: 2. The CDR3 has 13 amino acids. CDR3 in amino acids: CSVDGDRGYEQYF. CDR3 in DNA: TGCAGCGTTGATGGGGACAGGGGCTACGAGCAGTACTTC.

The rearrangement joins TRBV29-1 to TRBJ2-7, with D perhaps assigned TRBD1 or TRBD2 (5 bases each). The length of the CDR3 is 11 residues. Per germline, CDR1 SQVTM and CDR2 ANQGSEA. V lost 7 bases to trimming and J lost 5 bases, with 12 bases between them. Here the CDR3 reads CSGREWDEQYF. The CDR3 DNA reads TGCAGCGGCAGGGAGTGGGACGAGCAGTACTTC.

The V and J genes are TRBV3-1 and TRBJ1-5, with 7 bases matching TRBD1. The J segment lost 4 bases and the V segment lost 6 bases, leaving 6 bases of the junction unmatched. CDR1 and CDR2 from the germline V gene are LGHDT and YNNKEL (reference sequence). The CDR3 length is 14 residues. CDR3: CASSQGGANQPQHF. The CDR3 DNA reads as TGTGCCAGCAGTCAGGGGGGCGCAAATCAGCCCCAGCATTTT.

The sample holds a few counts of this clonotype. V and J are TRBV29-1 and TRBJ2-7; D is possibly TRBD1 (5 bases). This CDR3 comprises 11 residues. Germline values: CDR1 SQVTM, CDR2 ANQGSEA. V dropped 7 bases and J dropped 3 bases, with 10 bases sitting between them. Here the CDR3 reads CSGLTDYEQYF. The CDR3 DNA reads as TGCAGCGGACTGACAGACTACGAGCAGTACTTC.

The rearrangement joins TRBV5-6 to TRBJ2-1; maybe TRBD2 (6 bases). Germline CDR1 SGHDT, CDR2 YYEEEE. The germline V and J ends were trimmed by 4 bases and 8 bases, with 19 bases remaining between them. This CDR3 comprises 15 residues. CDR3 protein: CASSVLGGAGHEQFF. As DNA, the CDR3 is TGTGCCAGCAGCGTATTGGGCGGGGCAGGCCATGAGCAGTTCTTC. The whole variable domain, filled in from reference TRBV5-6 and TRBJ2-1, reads DAGVTQSPTHLIKTRGQQVTLRCSPKSGHDTVSWYQQALGQGPQFIFQYYEEEERQRGNFPDRFSGHQFPNYSSELNVNALLLGDSALYLCASSVLGGAGHEQFFGPGTRLTVL.

As DNA, the CDR3 is TGTGCCAGTAGTAATAAATTCGTTGCACGGAAGACTGGGGCCAAAAACATTCAGTACTTC. This translates into CASSNKFVARKTGAKNIQYF. V usage is TRBV19 and J usage is TRBJ2-4; D is uncertain. Germline V gene sequence: CDR1 LNHDA, CDR2 SQIVND (reference sequence). V dropped 4 bases and J dropped 1 base, with 26 bases sitting between them. CDR3 size: 20 residues.

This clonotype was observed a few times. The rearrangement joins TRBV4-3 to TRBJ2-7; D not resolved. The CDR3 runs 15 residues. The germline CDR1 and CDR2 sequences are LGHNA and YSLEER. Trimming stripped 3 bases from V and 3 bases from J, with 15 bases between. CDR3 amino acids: CASSHREKGGYEQYF. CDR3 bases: TGCGCCAGCAGCCACCGAGAGAAGGGTGGCTACGAGCAGTACTTC.